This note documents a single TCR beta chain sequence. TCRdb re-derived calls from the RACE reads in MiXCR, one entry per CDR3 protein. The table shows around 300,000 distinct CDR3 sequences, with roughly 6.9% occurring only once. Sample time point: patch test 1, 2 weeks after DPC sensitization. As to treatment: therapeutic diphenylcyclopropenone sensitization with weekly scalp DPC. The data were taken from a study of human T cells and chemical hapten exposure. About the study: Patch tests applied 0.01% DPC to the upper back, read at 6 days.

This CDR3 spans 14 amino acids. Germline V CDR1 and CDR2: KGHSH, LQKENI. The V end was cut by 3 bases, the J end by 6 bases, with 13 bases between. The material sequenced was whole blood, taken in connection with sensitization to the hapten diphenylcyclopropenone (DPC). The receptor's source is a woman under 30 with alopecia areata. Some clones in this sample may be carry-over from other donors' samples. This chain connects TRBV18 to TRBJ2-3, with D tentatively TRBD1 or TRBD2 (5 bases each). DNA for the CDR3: TGTGCCAGCTCACCCCGGGACGGAGCTGATACGCAGTATTTT. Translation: CASSPRDGADTQYF.